These 9 T cell receptor beta chains originate from one sample sequenced in a study of blood T cell repertoires in COVID-19. The table came from immunoSEQ multiplex PCR; TCRdb's copy has only in-frame clones and leaves some out. The top ten clones hold around 8% of a sample with 490,000 or so clones, roughly nine tenths of them seen once. The sequencing sample was made of PBMCs or T cells enriched from blood (not recorded which). Receptors were obtained from a woman in her fifties or sixties who had recovered from COVID-19.

V and J are TRBV4-1 and TRBJ1-4; unclear D gene. The V and J ends lost 0 bases and 4 bases respectively, with 9 bases between them. This CDR3 is 15 amino acids long. Germline V gene data show CDR1 as MGHRA and CDR2 as YSYEKL. In nucleotides, the CDR3 is TGCGCCAGCAGCCAAGATCGTACAAATAATGAAAAACTGTTTTTT. Amino acid sequence: CASSQDRTNNEKLFF.

The chain uses TRBV5-1 and TRBJ2-7; TRBD1 agrees at 9 bases. The CDR3 spans 16 residues. The V gene's germline CDR1 is SGHRS and CDR2 YFSETQ. V shed 4 bases, J shed 2 bases, and the junction held 10 bases outside the gene matches. The CDR3 sequence: CASSPPGQGGTYEQYF. Written as DNA, the CDR3 is TGCGCCAGCAGCCCTCCGGGACAGGGTGGAACCTACGAGCAGTACTTC.

The chain joins TRBV19 to TRBJ1-6; TRBD1 might be the D (6 bases). V gave up 10 bases and J gave up 7 bases, with 11 bases separating them. The CDR3 contains 12 residues. Germline V gene sequence: CDR1 LNHDA, CDR2 SQIVND (reference sequence). CDR3 sequence (DNA): TGTGCCACGACAGGTGGGAATTCACCCCTCCACTTT. This sequence encodes CATTGGNSPLHF.

The chain recombines TRBV5-1 with TRBJ2-5; no reliable D call. The CDR3 length is 16 residues. Germline lookup yields CDR1 SGHRS and CDR2 YFSETQ. Trimming took 0 bases from V and 5 from J, leaving 17 bases between them. The CDR3 nucleotides are TGCGCCAGCAGCTTGGTTTCCGTCCTGCCTGAGGAGACCCAGTACTTC. The encoded protein is CASSLVSVLPEETQYF.

The chain recombines TRBV18 with TRBJ1-2; a weak D match, TRBD1 (5 bases). CDR1 is KGHSH, CDR2 LQKENI, per germline. V lost 3 bases and J lost 4, with 12 bases in between. This CDR3 is built from 14 residues. The CDR3 protein is CASSPSGGVYGYTF. DNA of the CDR3: TGTGCCAGCTCACCTTCCGGGGGGGTCTATGGCTACACCTTC.

The chain links TRBV5-1 to TRBJ1-2; the match to TRBD1 covers 7 bases. With V trimmed by 4 bases and J by 2 bases, 2 bases remained unmatched. The germline V gene has CDR1 SGHRS and CDR2 YFSETQ. This CDR3 is 13 amino acids long. CDR3 DNA: TGCGCCAGCAGCGAGGGACAGAACTATGGCTACACCTTC. Its translation: CASSEGQNYGYTF.

This clone came up once. The J gene is TRBJ2-2, the V gene TRBV9; a weak D match, TRBD1 (6 bases). The CDR3 contains 17 residues. Germline V gene sequence: CDR1 SGDLS, CDR2 YYNGEE. The germline V and J ends were trimmed by 2 bases and 4 bases, with 18 bases remaining between them. Here the CDR3 reads CASSVAVLGAGTGELFF. CDR3 DNA sequence: TGTGCCAGCAGCGTGGCCGTGTTGGGGGCCGGCACCGGGGAGCTGTTTTTT.

The chain uses TRBV15 and TRBJ2-5, with TRBD1 matching over 7 bases. With 2 bases clipped from V and 3 bases from J, the junction kept 6 bases outside the gene matches. Germline V gene sequence: CDR1 LNHNV, CDR2 YYDKDF (reference sequence). The CDR3 has 15 residues. CDR3 DNA: TGTGCCACCAGCAGACCTTGGGACAGAAAAGAGACCCAGTACTTC. The encoded protein is CATSRPWDRKETQYF.

The V and J genes are TRBV5-6 and TRBJ1-6, with 7 bases lining up with TRBD1. Looked up from germline, CDR1 is SGHDT and CDR2 is YYEEEE. There are 15 residues in the CDR3. The ends lost 6 bases at V and 7 bases at J; junction bases unmatched: 10. DNA of the CDR3: TGTGCCAGCAATAAAGGGGGACAGTGGAATTCACCCCTCCACTTT. Its translation is CASNKGGQWNSPLHF.